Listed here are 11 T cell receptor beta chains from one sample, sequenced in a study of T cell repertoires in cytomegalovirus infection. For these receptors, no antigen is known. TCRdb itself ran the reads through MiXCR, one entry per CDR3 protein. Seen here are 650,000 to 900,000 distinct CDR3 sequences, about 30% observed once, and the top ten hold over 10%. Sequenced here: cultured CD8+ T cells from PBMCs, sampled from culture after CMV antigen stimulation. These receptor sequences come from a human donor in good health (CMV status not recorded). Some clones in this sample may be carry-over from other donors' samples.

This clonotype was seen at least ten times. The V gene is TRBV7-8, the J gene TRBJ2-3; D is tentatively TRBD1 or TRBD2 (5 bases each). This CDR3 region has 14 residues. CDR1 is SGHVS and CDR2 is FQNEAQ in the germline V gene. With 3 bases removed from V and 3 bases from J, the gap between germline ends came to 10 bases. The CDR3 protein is CASSFGASTDTQYF. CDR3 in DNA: TGTGCCAGCAGCTTCGGGGCTAGTACAGATACGCAGTATTTT.

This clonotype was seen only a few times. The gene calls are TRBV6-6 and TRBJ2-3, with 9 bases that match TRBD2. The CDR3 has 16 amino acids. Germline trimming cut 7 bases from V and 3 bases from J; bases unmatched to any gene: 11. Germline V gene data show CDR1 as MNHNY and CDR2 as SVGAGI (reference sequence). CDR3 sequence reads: CASIGPGGGVTDTQYF. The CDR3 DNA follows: TGTGCCAGCATCGGACCTGGCGGGGGGGTGACAGATACGCAGTATTTT.

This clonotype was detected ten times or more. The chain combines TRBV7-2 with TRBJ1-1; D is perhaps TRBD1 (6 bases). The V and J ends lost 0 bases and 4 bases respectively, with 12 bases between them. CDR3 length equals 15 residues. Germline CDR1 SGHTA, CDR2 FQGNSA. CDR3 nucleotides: TGTGCCAGCAGCTTAGCGCTAAGGGGGGGCACTGAAGCTTTCTTT. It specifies CASSLALRGGTEAFF.

The CDR3 sequence is CATSDRTVGGELFF. For the CDR3, the DNA is TGTGCCACCAGTGATCGGACTGTAGGCGGGGAGCTGTTTTTT. J is TRBJ2-2 and V is TRBV24-1, with D perhaps matching TRBD2 (5 bases). The germline V gene encodes CDR1 KGHDR and CDR2 SFDVKD. V dropped 3 bases and J dropped 7 bases, with 11 bases sitting between them. This CDR3 has 14 residues.

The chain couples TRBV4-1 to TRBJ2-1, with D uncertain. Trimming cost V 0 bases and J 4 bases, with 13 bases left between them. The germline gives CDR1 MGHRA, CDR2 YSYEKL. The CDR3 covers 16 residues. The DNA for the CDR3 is TGCGCCAGCAGCCAAGAGGGGATCCAGACTTACAATGAGCAGTTCTTC. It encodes CASSQEGIQTYNEQFF.

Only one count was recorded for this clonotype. The CDR3 reads CASGSGTGAPYGYTF. In DNA form, the CDR3 reads TGTGCCAGCGGTTCGGGGACAGGTGCCCCCTATGGCTACACCTTC. This rearrangement joins TRBV6-5 to TRBJ1-2; TRBD1 matches at 8 bases. This CDR3 is built from 15 residues. V gave up 8 bases and J gave up 4 bases; unmatched junction bases: 12. The germline V gene has CDR1 MNHEY and CDR2 SVGAGI.

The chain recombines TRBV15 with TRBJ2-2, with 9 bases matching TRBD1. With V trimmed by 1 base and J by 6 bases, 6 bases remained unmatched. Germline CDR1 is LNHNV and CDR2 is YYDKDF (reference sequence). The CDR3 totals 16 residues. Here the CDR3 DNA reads TGTGCCACCAGCAGAGGCCGGGACAGGGTTTCCGGGGAGCTGTTTTTT. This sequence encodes CATSRGRDRVSGELFF.

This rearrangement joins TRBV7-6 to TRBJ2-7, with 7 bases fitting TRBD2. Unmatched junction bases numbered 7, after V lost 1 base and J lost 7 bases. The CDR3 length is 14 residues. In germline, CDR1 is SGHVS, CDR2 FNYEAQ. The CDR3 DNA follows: TGTGCCAGCAGCTTAGGGGGAGGGAGTTGGGAGCAGTACTTC. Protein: CASSLGGGSWEQYF. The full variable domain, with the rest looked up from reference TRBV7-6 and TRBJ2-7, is GAGVSQSPRYKVTKRGQDVALRCDPISGHVSLYWYRQALGQGPEFLTYFNYEAQQDKSGLPNDRFSAERPEGSISTLTIQRTEQRDSAMYRCASSLGGGSWEQYFGPGTRLTVT.

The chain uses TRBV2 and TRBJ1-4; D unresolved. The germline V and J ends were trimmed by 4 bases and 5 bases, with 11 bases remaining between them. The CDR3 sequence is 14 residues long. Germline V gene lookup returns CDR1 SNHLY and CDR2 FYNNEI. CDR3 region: CASSGIPMNEKLFF. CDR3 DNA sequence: TGTGCCAGCAGTGGCATCCCAATGAATGAAAAACTGTTTTTT.

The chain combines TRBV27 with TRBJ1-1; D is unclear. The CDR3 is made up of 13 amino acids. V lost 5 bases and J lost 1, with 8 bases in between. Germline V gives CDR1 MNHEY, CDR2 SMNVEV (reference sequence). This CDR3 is CASSVRGNTEAFF. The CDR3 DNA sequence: TGTGCCAGCAGTGTACGGGGGAACACTGAAGCTTTCTTT.

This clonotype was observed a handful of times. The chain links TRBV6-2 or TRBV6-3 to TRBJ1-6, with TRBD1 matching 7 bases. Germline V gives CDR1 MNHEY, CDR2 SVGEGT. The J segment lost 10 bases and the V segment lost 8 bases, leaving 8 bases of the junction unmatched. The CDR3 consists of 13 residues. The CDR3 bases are TGTGCCAGCTCCGACAGGGTGGACTCACCCCTCCACTTT. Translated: CASSDRVDSPLHF.